This section outlines one T cell receptor (beta chain) sequence together with its context. Its target is not known. The data belong to a study of T cell responses to AZD1222 COVID-19 vaccine. Study context: The analysis combined second doses at about 4 or about 12 weeks.

Study-wide points: It should be noted that donors were predominantly white British and more often female, and clonal diversity was possibly underestimated. Rises in breadth and depth of Spike-specific TCRs came after two AZD1222 doses. Spike-wide vaccine-associated CD4 TCRs dominated at 160-218 and 743-854.

Trimming pared 0 bases from V and 3 bases from J, leaving 12 bases between. Germline CDR1 and CDR2: SGHTA and FQGNSA. The CDR3 consists of 15 residues. This table comes from immunoSEQ multiplex PCR, and its TCRdb copy is limited to in-frame clones, with some not included. In the table there are some 100,000 clones, 90% to 95% of which are singletons. The sample in question was peripheral blood, obtained on day 0 of AZD1222 vaccination. This clonotype originated in an adult in good health. This chain links TRBV7-2 with TRBJ2-7; the D gene is possibly TRBD1 (6 bases). The CDR3 is CASSLAGQGNYEQYF. Here the CDR3 DNA reads TGTGCCAGCAGCTTAGCAGGCCAGGGGAACTACGAGCAGTACTTC.